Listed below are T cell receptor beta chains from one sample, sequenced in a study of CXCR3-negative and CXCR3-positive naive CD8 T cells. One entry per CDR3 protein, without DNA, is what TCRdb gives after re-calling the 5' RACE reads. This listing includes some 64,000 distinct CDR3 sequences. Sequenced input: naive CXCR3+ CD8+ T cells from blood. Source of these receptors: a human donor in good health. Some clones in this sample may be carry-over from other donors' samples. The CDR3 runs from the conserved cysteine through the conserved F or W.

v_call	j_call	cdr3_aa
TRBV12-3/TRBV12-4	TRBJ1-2	CASRMPGQGYGYTF
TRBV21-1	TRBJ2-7	CASGGEGSRSIVF
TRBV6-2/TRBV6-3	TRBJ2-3	CASSPTEVGTQYF
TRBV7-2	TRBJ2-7	CASSLAGRGLAYYEQYF
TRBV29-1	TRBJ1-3	CSARVGHTIYF
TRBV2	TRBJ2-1	CATGQGGEQFF
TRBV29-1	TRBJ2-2	CSVDLGVATGELFF
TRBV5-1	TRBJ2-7	CASSPGQVYEQYF
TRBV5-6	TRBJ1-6	CASSPHPSSYNSPLHF
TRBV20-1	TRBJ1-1	CSATNPGDREMNAEAFF
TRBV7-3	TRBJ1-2	CASSFTADYGYTF
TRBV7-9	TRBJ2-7	CASSQRVGGEQYF
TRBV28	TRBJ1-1	CASSRGPTILSEAFF
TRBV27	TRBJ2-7	CASSFTGTATYEQYF
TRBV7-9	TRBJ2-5	CASRKGIQETQYF
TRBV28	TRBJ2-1	CASRSSRDNYNEQFF
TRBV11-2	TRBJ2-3	CASSSIMADTQYF
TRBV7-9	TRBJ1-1	CASRRAAEAFF
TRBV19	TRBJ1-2	CASSPGTGYGYTF
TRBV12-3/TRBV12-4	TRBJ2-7	CASSAIPVQGSYEQYF
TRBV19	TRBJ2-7	CASSGQGTNNEQYF
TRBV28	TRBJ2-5	CASSLGKLYQETQYF
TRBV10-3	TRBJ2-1	CAISAGTGAGDEQFF
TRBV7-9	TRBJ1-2	CASSSRENYGYTF
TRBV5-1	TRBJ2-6	CASSFPPVSGANVLTF